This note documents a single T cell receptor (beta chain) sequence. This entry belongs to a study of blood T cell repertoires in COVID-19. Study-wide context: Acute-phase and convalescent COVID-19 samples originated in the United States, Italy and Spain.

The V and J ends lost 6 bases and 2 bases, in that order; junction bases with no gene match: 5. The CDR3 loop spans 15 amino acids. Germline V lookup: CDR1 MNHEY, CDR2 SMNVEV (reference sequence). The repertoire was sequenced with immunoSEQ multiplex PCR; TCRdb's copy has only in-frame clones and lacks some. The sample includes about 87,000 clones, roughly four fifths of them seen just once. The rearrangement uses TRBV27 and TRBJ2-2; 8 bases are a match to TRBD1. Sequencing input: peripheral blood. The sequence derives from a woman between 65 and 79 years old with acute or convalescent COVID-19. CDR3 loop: CASRYGQGNTGELFF. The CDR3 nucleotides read TGTGCCAGCAGATACGGACAGGGTAACACCGGGGAGCTGTTTTTT.